This entry concerns a single T cell receptor beta chain. The antigen is not known. The sample originates from a study of T cell responses to AZD1222 COVID-19 vaccine. Trimming took 8 bases from V and 7 from J; bases not matched to a gene: 2. The CDR3 totals 11 residues. Germline-derived CDR1 and CDR2 are GTSNPN and SVGIG (reference sequence). Sequenced by immunoSEQ multiplex PCR; TCRdb stores in-frame clones only, minus some. Counted here are 150,000 to 180,000 clones, over 80% occurring once; the ten biggest clones make up roughly a tenth. General observations from the study: The span of vaccine-associated CD4 TCRs extended across spike, with dominance at 160-218 and 743-854. All repertoire sampling was performed exclusively after the peak T cell response. Among those given AZD1222, only 5 to 7 were seropositive at baseline. Most donors were white British, females outnumbered males, and clonal diversity was possibly underestimated.

This TCR was sampled from an adult who received the AZD1222 COVID-19 vaccine. Sequencing was performed on peripheral blood, taken 28 days after the second AZD1222 dose. This chain uses TRBV30 with TRBJ2-2; TRBD1 aligns across 9 bases. The CDR3: CARQGVGELFF. For the CDR3, the DNA is TGTGCCCGACAGGGGGTCGGGGAGCTGTTTTTT.